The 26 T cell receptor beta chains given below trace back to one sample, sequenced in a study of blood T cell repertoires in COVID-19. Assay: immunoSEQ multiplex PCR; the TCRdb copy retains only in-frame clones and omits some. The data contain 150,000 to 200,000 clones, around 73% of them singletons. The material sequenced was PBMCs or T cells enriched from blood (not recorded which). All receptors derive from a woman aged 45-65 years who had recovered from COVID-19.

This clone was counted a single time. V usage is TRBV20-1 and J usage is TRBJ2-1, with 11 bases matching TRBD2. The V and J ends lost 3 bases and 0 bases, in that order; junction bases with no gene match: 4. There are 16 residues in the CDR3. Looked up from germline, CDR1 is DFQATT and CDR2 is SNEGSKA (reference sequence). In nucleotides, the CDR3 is TGCAGTGCTAGTGCTACTAGCGGGAGCTCCTACAATGAGCAGTTCTTC. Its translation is CSASATSGSSYNEQFF.

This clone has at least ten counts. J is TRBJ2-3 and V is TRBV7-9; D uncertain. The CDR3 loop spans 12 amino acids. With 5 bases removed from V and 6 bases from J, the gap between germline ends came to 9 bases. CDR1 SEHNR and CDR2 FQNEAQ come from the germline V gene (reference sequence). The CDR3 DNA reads TGTGCCAGCAGCCGCCCCAGGGATACGCAGTATTTT. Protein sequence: CASSRPRDTQYF.

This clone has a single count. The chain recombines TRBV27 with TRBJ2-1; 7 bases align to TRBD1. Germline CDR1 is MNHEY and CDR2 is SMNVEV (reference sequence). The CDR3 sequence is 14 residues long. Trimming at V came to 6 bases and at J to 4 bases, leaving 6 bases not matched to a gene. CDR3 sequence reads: CASSKGAPYNEQFF. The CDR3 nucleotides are TGTGCCAGCAGCAAGGGGGCCCCATACAATGAGCAGTTCTTC.

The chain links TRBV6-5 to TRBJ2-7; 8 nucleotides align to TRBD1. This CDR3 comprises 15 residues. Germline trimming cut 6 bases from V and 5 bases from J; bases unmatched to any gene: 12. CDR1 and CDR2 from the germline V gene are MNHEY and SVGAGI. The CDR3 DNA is TGTGCCAGCAGGGGCCAGGGGGCTGGTTCCCACGAGCAGTACTTC. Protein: CASRGQGAGSHEQYF.

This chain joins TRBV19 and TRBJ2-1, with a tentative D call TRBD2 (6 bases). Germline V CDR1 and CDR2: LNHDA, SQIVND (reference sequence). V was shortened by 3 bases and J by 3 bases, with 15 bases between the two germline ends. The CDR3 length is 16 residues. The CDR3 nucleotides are TGTGCCAGTAGTATTCAGACTAGTCCCCACTACAATGAGCAGTTCTTC. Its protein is CASSIQTSPHYNEQFF.

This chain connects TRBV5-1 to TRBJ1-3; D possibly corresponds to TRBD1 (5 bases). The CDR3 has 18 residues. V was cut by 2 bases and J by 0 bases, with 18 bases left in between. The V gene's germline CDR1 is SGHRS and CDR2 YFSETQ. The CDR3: CASSFGGTGSSSGNTIYF. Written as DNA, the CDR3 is TGCGCCAGCAGCTTTGGGGGGACGGGATCCAGCTCTGGAAACACCATATATTTT. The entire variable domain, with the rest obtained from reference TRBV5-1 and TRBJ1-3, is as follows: KAGVTQTPRYLIKTRGQQVTLSCSPISGHRSVSWYQQTPGQGLQFLFEYFSETQRNKGNFPGRFSGRQFSNSRSEMNVSTLELGDSALYLCASSFGGTGSSSGNTIYFGEGSWLTVV.

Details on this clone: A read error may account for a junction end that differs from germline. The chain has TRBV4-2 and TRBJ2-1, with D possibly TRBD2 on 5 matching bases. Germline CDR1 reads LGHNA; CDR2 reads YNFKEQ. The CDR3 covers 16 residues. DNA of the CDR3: TGTGCCAGCAGCCAAGACGAGGGAGACGGTTACAGTGAGCAGTTCTTC. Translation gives CASSQDEGDGYSEQFF.

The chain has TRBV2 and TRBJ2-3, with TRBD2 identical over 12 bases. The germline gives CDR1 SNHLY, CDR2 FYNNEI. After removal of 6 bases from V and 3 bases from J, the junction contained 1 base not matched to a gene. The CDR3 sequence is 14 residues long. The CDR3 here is CASRTSGSTDTQYF. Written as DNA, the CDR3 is TGTGCCAGCAGGACTAGCGGGAGTACAGATACGCAGTATTTT.

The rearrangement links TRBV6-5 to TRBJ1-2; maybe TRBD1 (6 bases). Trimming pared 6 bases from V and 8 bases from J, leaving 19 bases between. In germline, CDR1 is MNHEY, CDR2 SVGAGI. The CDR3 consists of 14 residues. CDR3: CASSLDSSASGYTF. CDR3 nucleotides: TGTGCCAGCAGCCTGGACAGTTCGGCGAGCGGCTACACCTTC.

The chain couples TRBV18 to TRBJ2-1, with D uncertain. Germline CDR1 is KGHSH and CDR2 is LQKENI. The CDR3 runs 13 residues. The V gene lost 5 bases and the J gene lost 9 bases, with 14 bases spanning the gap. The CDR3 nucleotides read TGTGCCAGCTCAACCCCCGCATCAGGTGAGCAGTTCTTC. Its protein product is CASSTPASGEQFF.

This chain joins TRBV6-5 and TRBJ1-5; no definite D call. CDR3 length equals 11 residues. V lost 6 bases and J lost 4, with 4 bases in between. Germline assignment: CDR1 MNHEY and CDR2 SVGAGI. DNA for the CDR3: TGTGCCAGCAGAATAAATCAGCCCCAGCATTTT. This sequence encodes CASRINQPQHF.

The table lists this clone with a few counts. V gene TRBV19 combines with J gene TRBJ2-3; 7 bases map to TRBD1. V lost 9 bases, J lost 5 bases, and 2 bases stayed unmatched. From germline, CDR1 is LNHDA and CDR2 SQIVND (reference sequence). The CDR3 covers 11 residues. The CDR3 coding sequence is TGTGCCAGCCAGGGGGTAGATACGCAGTATTTT. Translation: CASQGVDTQYF.

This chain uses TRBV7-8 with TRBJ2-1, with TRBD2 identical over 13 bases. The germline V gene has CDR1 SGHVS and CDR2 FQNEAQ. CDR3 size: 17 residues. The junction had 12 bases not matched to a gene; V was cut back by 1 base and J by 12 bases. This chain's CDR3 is CASSLVRGLAGENLQFF. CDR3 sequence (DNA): TGTGCCAGCAGCTTAGTTCGTGGACTAGCGGGAGAAAATTTGCAGTTCTTC. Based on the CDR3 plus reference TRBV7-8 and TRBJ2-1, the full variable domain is GAGVSQSPRYKVAKRGQDVALRCDPISGHVSLFWYQQALGQGPEFLTYFQNEAQLDKSGLPSDRFFAERPEGSVSTLKIQRTQQEDSAVYLCASSLVRGLAGENLQFFGPGTRLTVL.

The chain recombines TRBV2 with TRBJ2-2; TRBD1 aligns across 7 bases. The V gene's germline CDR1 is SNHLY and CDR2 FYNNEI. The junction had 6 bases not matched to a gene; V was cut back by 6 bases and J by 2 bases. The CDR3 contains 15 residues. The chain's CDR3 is CASRTQGVNTGELFF. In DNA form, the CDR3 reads TGTGCCAGCAGGACGCAGGGGGTTAACACCGGGGAGCTGTTTTTT.

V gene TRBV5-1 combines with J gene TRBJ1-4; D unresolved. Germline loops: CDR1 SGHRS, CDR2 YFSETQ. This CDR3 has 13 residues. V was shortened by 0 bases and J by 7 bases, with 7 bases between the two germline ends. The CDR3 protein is CASSLAGIEKLFF. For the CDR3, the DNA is TGCGCCAGCAGCTTGGCCGGGATTGAAAAACTGTTTTTT.

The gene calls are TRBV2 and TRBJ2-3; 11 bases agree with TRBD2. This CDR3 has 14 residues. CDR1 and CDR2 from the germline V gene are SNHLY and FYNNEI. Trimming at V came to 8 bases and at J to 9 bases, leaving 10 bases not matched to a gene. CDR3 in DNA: TGTGCCAGCGAGACTAGCGGGATTCGAGAGACGCAGTATTTT. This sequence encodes CASETSGIRETQYF. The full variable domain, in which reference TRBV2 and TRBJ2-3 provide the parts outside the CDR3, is EPEVTQTPSHQVTQMGQEVILRCVPISNHLYFYWYRQILGQKVEFLVSFYNNEISEKSEIFDDQFSVERPDGSNFTLKIRSTKLEDSAMYFCASETSGIRETQYFGPGTRLTVL.

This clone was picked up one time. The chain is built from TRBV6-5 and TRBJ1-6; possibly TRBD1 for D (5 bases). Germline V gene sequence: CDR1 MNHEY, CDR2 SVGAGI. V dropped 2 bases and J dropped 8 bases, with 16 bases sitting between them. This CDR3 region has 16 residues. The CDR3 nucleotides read TGTGCCAGCAGTTACACACAGTGGGGCTCGGATTCACCCCTCCACTTT. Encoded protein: CASSYTQWGSDSPLHF.

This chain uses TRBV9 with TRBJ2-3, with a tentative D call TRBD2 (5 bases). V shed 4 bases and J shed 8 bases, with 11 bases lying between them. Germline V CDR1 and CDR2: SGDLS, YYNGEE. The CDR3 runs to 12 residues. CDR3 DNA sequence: TGTGCCAGCAGCACTCGGGAAAGTACGCAGTATTTT. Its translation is CASSTRESTQYF. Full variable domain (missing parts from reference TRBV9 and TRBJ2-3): DSGVTQTPKHLITATGQRVTLRCSPRSGDLSVYWYQQSLDQGLQFLIQYYNGEERAKGNILERFSAQQFPDLHSELNLSSLELGDSALYFCASSTRESTQYFGPGTRLTVL.

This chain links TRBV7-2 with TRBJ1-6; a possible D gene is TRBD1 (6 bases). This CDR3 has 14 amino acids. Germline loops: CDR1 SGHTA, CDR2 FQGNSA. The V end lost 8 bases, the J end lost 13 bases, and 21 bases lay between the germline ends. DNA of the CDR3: TGTGCCAGCGCGGGACAAGGGGCCGGGGGGCCCCTCCACTTT. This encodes CASAGQGAGGPLHF.

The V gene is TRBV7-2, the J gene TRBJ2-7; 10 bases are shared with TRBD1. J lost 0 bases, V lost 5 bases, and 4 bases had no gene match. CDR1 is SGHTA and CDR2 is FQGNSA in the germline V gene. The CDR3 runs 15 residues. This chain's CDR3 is CASSKDRGFSYEQYF. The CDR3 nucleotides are TGTGCCAGCAGCAAGGACAGGGGGTTCTCCTACGAGCAGTACTTC.

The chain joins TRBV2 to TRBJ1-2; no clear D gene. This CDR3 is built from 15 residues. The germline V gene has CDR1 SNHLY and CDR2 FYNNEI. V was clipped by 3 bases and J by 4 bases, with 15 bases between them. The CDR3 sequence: CASSDQTLLFYGYTF. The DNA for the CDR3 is TGTGCCAGCAGTGACCAAACATTACTATTCTATGGCTACACCTTC.

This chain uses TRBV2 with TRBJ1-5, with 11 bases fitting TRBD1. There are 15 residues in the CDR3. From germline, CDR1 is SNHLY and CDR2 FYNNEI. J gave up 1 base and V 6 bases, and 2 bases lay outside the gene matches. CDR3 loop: CASRGDRGSNQPQHF. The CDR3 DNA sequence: TGTGCCAGCAGGGGGGACAGGGGGAGCAATCAGCCCCAGCATTTT.

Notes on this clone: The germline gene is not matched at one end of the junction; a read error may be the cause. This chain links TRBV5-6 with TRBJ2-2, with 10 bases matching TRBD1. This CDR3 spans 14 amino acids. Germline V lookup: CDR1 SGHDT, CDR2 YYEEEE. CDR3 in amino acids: CASRLGQGTGELFF. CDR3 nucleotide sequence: TGTGCCAGCAGATTGGGACAGGGGACCGGGGAGCTGTTTTTT.

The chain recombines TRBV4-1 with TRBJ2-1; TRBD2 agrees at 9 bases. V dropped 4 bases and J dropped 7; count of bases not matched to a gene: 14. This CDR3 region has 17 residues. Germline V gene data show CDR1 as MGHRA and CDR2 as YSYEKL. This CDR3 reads CASSPRLAGVLGNEQFF. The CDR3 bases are TGCGCCAGCAGCCCCAGATTAGCGGGAGTCCTCGGTAATGAGCAGTTCTTC.

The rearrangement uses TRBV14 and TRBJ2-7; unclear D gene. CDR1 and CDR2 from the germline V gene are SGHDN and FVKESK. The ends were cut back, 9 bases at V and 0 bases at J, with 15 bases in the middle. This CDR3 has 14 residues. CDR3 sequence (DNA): TGTGCCAGTTGTCTTTCTTTACACTCCTACGAGCAGTACTTC. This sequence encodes CASCLSLHSYEQYF.

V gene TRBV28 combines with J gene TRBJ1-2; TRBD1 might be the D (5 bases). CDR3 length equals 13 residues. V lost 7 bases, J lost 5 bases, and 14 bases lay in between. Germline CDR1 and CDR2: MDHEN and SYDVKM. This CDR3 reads CASIAQGLYGYTF. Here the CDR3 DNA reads TGTGCCAGCATCGCTCAGGGTTTATATGGCTACACCTTC.